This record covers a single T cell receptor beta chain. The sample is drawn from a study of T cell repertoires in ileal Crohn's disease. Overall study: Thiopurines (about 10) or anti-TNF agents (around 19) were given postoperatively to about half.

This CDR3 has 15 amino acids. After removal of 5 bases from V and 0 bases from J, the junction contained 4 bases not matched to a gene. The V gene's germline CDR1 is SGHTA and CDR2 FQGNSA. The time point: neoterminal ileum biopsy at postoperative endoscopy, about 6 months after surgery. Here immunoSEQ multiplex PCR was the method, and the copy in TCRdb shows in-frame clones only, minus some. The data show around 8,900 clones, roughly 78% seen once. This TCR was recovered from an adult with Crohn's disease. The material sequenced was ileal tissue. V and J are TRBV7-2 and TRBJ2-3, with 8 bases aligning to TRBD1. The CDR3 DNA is TGTGCCAGCAGCCAGGACAGGGTTAGCACAGATACGCAGTATTTT. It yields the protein CASSQDRVSTDTQYF.